A single sample gave rise to the 2 T cell receptor beta chains below, sequenced in a study of cytomegalovirus exposure and HLA in healthy donors. PCR was performed using 60 Vbeta and 13 Jbeta primers. The data were produced by immunoSEQ multiplex PCR, yet TCRdb's version contains in-frame clones alone and is incomplete. The sample is made up of 74,000 or so clones, and the top ten hold 1.3% to 1.5% of it. The specimen was PBMCs. The origin of the receptors is a woman aged 55-70 years in good health and CMV-seronegative.

This chain joins TRBV19 and TRBJ2-7; TRBD2 matches at 9 bases. CDR1 and CDR2 from the germline V gene are LNHDA and SQIVND (reference sequence). The V gene end was trimmed by 4 bases and the J gene end by 5 bases; junction bases not matched to a gene: 3. There are 13 residues in the CDR3. The CDR3: CASSSGRVHEQYF. CDR3 DNA: TGTGCCAGTAGTAGCGGGAGGGTCCACGAGCAGTACTTC.

The chain couples TRBV5-4 to TRBJ1-6; 7 bases map to TRBD1. The CDR3 is 14 amino acids. Losses at the gene ends were 1 base for V and 7 bases for J; bases not matched to a gene: 2. Germline V gene data show CDR1 as SGHNT and CDR2 as YYREEE (reference sequence). The CDR3 DNA reads as TGTGCCAGCAGCTTGTCAGGGGGAAATTCACCCCTCCACTTT. Its translation is CASSLSGGNSPLHF.